This entry concerns a single TCR beta chain. This clone has a handful of counts. What this receptor recognizes is not known. Per-base qualities were not stored, and no clone one base away is much larger. This specimen belongs to a study of CD8+ T cells in alopecia areata (dated by TCRdb to the late 2010s). Study-wide context: The treated patients took part in an open-label pilot trial in which moderate-to-severe alopecia areata was treated with oral tofacitinib at 5 to 10 mg twice daily. Patients stayed on tofacitinib for 6 to 18 months and then had 6 months of follow-up off drug so that delayed response and recurrence could be assessed. The study used high-throughput TCRbeta sequencing to examine T cell clonal expansion in alopecia areata, in both the C3H/HeJ mouse model and human patients. Human TCRbeta sequencing covered scalp tissue and sorted CD4+ and CD8+ peripheral blood T cells from patchy and totalis/universalis alopecia areata patients and healthy controls. Biopsies were taken from tofacitinib-treated patients at baseline and at 4 and 24 weeks of treatment, and a later scalp biopsy was taken in several of the tofacitinib-treated patients. Scalp clonality was compared across normal scalp (n=4), patchy alopecia areata scalp (n=8), and alopecia totalis/universalis scalp (n=8). RNA was obtained with the PAXgene miRNA kit for fixed scalp, the miRNeasy kit for PBMCs, and the RNeasy kit for mouse skin. TCRbeta CDR3 regions were amplified by immunoSEQ multiplex PCR with 35 Vbeta forward and 13 Jbeta reverse primers.

The time point label, as the study defines it: baseline before oral tofacitinib. Peripheral blood and lesional scalp punch biopsies were obtained from patients with alopecia areata. PBMCs were isolated by density centrifugation and stained for CD3, CD4 and CD8, after which CD4+ and CD8+ T cells were sorted on a FACSAria. Library preparation was by the immunoSEQ multiplex PCR assay. For TCR sequencing, RNA was extracted from every sample and reverse transcribed into cDNA to serve as template. SuperScript III was used for first-strand cDNA synthesis, primed with a 2:1 mix of oligo-dT and random hexamers. Amplification bias was assessed with a synthetic immune receptor repertoire, and residual bias was removed computationally. The paper's processing steps were these. Raw reads were preprocessed to remove errors, and CDR3 was defined by IMGT conventions from the conserved cysteine to phenylalanine. Clonality was computed as 1 minus the Shannon entropy, with the entropy normalized by log2 of the number of productive unique TCRs. Whether scalp clones were CD4 or CD8 was inferred by matching scalp TCRbeta sequences against CD4 and CD8 repertoires sorted from blood. TCRdb's version of the immuneACCESS table is confined to in-frame rearrangements and falls short of the full clone set. An unresolved V gene accounts for under half of the shortfall where checked; the remainder is of unknown origin. V, J and clone size are taken as reported in that table, and D and trimming were inferred from the DNA itself. This sample has 160,000 or so clones in its table, and around 64% of those were observed once. The ten largest clones capture approximately 10% of the sample.

Findings and caveats that apply to the study as a whole: Resident alphabeta T cells in normal human skin are also sequenced, complicating scalp TCR repertoire analysis, unlike mouse skin dominated by gammadelta T cells. Shared TCR sequences between patients were less evident than in mice, which may be partly attributable to HLA diversity in the patient population. Lesional scalp, especially in alopecia totalis/universalis, showed higher clonality and more expanded CD8+ clones than normal scalp, suggesting antigenic drive.

V loses 3 bases, J loses 5 bases, and the germline ends lie 14 bases apart. CDR1 and CDR2, per the germline V gene, are SQVTM and ANQGSEA. The CDR3 holds 13 amino acids from the cysteine to the phenylalanine. The retained sequence is limited to the CDR3, 39 bases, with the frame set at the first base. The rearranged segments are TRBV29-1 and TRBJ2-7; TRBD2 could be the D gene, as 6 bases match. The TCR sequence derives from a human donor with alopecia areata. Sequenced here: CD8+ T cells sorted from blood, sampled at week 0. In nucleotides, the sequence is TGCAGCGTTGAGGCAGGGACTCCAAACGAGCAGTACTTC. Its translation reads: CSVEAGTPNEQYF.